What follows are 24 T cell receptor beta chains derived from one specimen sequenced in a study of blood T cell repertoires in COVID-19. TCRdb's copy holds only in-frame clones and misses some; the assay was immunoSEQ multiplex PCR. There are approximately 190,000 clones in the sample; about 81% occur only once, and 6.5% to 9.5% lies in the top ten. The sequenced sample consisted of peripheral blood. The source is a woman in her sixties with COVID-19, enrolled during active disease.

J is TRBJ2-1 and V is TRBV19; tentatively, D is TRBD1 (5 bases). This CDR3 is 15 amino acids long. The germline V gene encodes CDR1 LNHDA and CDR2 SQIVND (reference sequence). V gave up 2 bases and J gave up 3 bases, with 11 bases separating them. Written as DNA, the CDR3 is TGTGCCAGTAGTATATCGACCGACAGCTACAATGAGCAGTTCTTC. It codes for CASSISTDSYNEQFF.

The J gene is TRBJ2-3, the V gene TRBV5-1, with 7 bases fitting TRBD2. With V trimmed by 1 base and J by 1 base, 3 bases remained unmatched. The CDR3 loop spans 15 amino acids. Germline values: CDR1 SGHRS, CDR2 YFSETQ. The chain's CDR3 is CASSLRTSGTDTQYF. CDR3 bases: TGCGCCAGCAGCTTGCGTACTAGCGGCACAGATACGCAGTATTTT.

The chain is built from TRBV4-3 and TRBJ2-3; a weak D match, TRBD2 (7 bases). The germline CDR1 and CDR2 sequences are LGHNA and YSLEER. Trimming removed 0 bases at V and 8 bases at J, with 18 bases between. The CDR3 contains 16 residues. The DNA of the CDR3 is TGCGCCAGCAGCCAAGACTCCGGGGGGCCGCAGGTTACGCAGTATTTT. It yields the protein CASSQDSGGPQVTQYF.

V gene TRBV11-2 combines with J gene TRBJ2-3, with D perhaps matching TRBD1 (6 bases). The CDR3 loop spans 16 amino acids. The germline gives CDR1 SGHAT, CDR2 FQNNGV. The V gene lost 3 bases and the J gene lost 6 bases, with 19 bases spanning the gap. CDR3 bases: TGTGCCAGCAGCTTTAACCCCCTACAGGGAAGGGATACGCAGTATTTT. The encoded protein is CASSFNPLQGRDTQYF. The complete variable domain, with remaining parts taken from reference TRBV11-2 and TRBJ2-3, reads EAGVAQSPRYKIIEKRQSVAFWCNPISGHATLYWYQQILGQGPKLLIQFQNNGVVDDSQLPKDRFSAERLKGVDSTLKIQPAKLEDSAVYLCASSFNPLQGRDTQYFGPGTRLTVL.

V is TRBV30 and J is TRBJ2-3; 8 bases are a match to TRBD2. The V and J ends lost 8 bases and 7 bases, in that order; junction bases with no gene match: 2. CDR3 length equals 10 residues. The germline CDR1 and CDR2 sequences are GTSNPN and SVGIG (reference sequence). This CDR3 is CAPGGYTQYF. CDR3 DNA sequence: TGTGCCCCGGGGGGGTATACGCAGTATTTT.

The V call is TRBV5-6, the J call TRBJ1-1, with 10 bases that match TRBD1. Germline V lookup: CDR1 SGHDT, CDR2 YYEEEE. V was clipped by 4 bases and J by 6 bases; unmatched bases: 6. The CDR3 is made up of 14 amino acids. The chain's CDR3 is CASSHRDRGSEAFF. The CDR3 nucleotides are TGTGCCAGCAGCCACCGGGACAGGGGTTCTGAAGCTTTCTTT.

CDR3 sequence: CASSLASGRVNEQFF. CDR3 coding DNA: TGCGCCAGCAGCTTGGCGAGCGGGAGGGTCAATGAGCAGTTCTTC. The chain combines TRBV5-1 with TRBJ2-1; the match to TRBD2 covers 10 bases. The CDR3 sequence is 15 residues long. Germline V gives CDR1 SGHRS, CDR2 YFSETQ. With V trimmed by 0 bases and J by 6 bases, 3 bases remained unmatched.

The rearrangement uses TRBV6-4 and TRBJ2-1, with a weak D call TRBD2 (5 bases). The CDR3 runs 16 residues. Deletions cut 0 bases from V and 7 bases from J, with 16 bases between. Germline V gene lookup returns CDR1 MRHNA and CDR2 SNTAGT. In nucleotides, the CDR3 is TGTGCCAGCAGTGACTCCCCCGGGGTAAAGGTGAATGAGCAGTTCTTC. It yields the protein CASSDSPGVKVNEQFF.

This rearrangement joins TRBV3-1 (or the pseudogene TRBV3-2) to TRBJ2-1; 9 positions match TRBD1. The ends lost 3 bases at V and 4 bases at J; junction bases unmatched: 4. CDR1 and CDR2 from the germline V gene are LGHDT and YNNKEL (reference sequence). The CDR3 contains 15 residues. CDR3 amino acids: CASSQRQGVYNEQFF. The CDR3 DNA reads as TGTGCCAGCAGCCAGAGACAGGGGGTTTACAATGAGCAGTTCTTC.

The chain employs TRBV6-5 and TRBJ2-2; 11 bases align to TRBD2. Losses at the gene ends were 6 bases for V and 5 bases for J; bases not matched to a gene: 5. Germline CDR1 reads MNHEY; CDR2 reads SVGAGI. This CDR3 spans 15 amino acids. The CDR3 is CASSPLAGGTGELFF. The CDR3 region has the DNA TGTGCCAGCAGCCCCCTAGCGGGGGGTACCGGGGAGCTGTTTTTT.

The CDR3 protein is CASSLAKAAGGYTF. CDR3 DNA sequence: TGTGCCAGCAGCTTAGCGAAGGCTGCAGGAGGCTACACCTTC. The rearrangement uses TRBV7-9 and TRBJ1-2; the D is unclear. The germline V gene has CDR1 SEHNR and CDR2 FQNEAQ (reference sequence). This CDR3 has 14 amino acids. V lost 0 bases and J 8 bases, leaving 13 bases between the germline ends.

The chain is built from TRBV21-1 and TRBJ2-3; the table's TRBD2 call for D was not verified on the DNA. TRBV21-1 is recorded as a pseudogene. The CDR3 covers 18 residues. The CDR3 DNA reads TGTGCCAGCAGCAAAGGAAACTCGCGGGGGGGATTCACAGATACGCAGTATTTT. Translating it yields CASSKGNSRGGFTDTQYF.

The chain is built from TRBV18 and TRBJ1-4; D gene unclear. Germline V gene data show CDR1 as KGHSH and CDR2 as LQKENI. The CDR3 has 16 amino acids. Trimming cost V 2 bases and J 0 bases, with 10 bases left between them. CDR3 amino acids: CASSPVKESTNEKLFF. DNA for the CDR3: TGTGCCAGCTCACCAGTCAAGGAGTCAACTAATGAAAAACTGTTTTTT. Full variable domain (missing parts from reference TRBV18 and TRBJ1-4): NAGVMQNPRHLVRRRGQEARLRCSPMKGHSHVYWYRQLPEEGLKFMVYLQKENIIDESGMPKERFSAEFPKEGPSILRIQQVVRGDSAAYFCASSPVKESTNEKLFFGSGTQLSVL.

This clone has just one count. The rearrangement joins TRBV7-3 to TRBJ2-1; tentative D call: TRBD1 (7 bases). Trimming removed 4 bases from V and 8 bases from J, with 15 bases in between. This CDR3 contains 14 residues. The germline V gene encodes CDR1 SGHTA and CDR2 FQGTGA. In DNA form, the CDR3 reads TGTGCCAGCAGCTCGGAGGGACAGTTCGATGAGCAGTTCTTC. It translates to CASSSEGQFDEQFF. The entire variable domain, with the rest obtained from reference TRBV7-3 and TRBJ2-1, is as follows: GAGVSQTPSNKVTEKGKYVELRCDPISGHTALYWYRQSLGQGPEFLIYFQGTGAADDSGLPNDRFFAVRPEGSVSTLKIQRTERGDSAVYLCASSSEGQFDEQFFGPGTRLTVL.

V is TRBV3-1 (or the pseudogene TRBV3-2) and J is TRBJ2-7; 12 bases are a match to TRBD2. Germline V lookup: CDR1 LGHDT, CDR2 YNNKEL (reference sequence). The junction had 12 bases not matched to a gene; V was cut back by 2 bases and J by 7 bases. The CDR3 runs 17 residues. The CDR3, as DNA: TGTGCCAGCAGCCAACGTACTAGCGGGAGGTCTCGGGAGGAGCAGTACTTC. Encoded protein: CASSQRTSGRSREEQYF.

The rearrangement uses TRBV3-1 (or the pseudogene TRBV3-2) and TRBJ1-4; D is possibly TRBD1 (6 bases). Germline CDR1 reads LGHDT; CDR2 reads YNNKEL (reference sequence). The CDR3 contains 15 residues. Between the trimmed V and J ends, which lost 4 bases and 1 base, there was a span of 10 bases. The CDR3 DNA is TGTGCCAGCAGCCCCCAGGGGAAAACTAATGAAAAACTGTTTTTT. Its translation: CASSPQGKTNEKLFF.

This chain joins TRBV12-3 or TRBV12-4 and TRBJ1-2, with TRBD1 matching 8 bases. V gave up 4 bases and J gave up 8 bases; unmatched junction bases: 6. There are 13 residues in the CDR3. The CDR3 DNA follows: TGTGCCAGCAGTTCCCGGGACAGGCGAGGCTACACCTTC. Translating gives CASSSRDRRGYTF.

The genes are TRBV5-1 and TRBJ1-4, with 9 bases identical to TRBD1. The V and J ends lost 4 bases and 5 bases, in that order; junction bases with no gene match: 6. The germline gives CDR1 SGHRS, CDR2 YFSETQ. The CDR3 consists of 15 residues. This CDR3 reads CASSMGQGGNEKLFF. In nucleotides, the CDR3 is TGCGCCAGCAGCATGGGACAGGGCGGGAATGAAAAACTGTTTTTT.

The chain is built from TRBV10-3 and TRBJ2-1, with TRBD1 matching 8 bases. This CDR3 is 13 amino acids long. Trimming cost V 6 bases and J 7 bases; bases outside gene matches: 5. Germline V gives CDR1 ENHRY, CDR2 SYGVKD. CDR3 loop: CAIRTGVGNEQFF. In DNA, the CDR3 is TGTGCCATCAGGACAGGGGTTGGGAATGAGCAGTTCTTC.

The CDR3 bases are TGTGCCAGCAGACTCGGACTACAATCCTACAATGAGCAGTTCTTC. This sequence encodes CASRLGLQSYNEQFF. This chain links TRBV6-5 with TRBJ2-1, with D perhaps TRBD2 (6 bases). V shed 6 bases and J shed 1 base, with 13 bases lying between them. CDR1 MNHEY and CDR2 SVGAGI come from the germline V gene. The CDR3 has 15 amino acids.

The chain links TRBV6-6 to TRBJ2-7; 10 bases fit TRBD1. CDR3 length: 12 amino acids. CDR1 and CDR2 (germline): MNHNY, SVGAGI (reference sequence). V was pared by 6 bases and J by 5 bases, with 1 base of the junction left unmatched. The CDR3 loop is CASSDRGHEQYV. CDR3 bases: TGTGCCAGCAGCGACAGGGGGCACGAGCAGTACGTC.

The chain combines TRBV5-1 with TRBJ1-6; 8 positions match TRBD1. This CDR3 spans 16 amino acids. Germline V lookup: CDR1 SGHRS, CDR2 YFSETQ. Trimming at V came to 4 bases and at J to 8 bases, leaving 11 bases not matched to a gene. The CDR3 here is CASSPDSDRGYSPLHF. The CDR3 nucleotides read TGCGCCAGCAGCCCAGACTCCGACAGGGGTTATTCACCCCTCCACTTT. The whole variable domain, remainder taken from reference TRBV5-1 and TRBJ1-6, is KAGVTQTPRYLIKTRGQQVTLSCSPISGHRSVSWYQQTPGQGLQFLFEYFSETQRNKGNFPGRFSGRQFSNSRSEMNVSTLELGDSALYLCASSPDSDRGYSPLHFGNGTRLTVT.

The CDR3 DNA reads TGTGCCAGCACCTCCCAGGGGGAGACCCAGTACTTC. Translating it yields CASTSQGETQYF. The chain has TRBV3-1 (or the pseudogene TRBV3-2) and TRBJ2-5; weak D call: TRBD1 (6 bases). With 7 bases removed from V and 5 bases from J, the gap between germline ends came to 11 bases. This CDR3 spans 12 amino acids. Germline V gene data show CDR1 as LGHDT and CDR2 as YNNKEL (reference sequence).

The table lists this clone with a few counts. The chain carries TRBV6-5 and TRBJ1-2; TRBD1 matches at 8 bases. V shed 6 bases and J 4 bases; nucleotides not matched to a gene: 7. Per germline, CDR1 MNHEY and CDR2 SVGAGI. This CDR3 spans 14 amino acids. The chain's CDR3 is CASSQGQAFYGYTF. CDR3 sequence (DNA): TGTGCCAGCAGCCAGGGACAGGCGTTCTATGGCTACACCTTC.